Included here is one T cell receptor beta chain sequence, with context. Its specificity is not known. The data belong to a study of blood T cells in healthy people across ages. On the study more broadly: For every two T cells, template switching captured about one barcoded beta molecule.

Germline loops: CDR1 MNHNY, CDR2 SVGAGI (reference sequence). V was pared by 6 bases and J by 0 bases, with 10 bases of the junction left unmatched. The CDR3 is 17 residues long. Whenever a sample was processed, at least 7 million PBMCs were isolated. The study's findings and limits: Higher diversity, along with more naive CD4+ cells, distinguished long-lived donors from aged donors.

A second PCR, run for about 6 to 11 cycles, used a sample-barcoded 5' primer plus a J-beta primer mix. Every cDNA was tagged by a template-switch adaptor with 12 random nucleotides. TCRdb re-derived calls from the 5' RACE reads in MiXCR, one entry per CDR3 protein. There are 890,000 or so distinct CDR3 sequences in the sample; around 62% occur only once, and about a quarter lies in the top ten. The TCR sequence derives from a man aged 25 to 40 in good health. V gene TRBV6-6 combines with J gene TRBJ1-4, with 7 positions matching TRBD1. Material: blood. In DNA form, the CDR3 reads TGTGCCAGCAGCTCCGGGACAGCGATCGCAACTAATGAAAAACTGTTTTTT. This encodes CASSSGTAIATNEKLFF.